This is a list of T cell receptor beta chains from one sample in a study of CD8 T cells in ankylosing spondylitis. MiXCR was run by TCRdb on the 5' RACE reads, yielding one entry per CDR3 protein. The data hold approximately 250,000 distinct CDR3 sequences, with roughly 25% observed a single time. The sample was blood, either unsorted or a sorted T cell fraction (not recorded which). These receptor sequences come from a male donor with ankylosing spondylitis or in good health (not recorded which). The CDR3 runs from the conserved cysteine through the conserved F or W. A D gene is named only where the DNA matches it firmly. Size values are once, few and many counts, or a class for expanded clones, and some rows have none.

J gene: TRBJ1-1; clone size: many; V gene: TRBV20-1; D gene: .; CDR3 protein: CSATPSNTEAFF; CDR3 DNA: TGCAGTGCTACGCCCTCGAACACTGAAGCTTTCTTT
J gene: TRBJ2-3; clone size: .; V gene: TRBV6-5; D gene: TRBD1; CDR3 protein: CASSYSPGTGVVADTQYF; CDR3 DNA: TGTGCCAGCAGTTACTCTCCGGGGACAGGGGTGGTTGCAGATACGCAGTATTTT
J gene: TRBJ1-2; clone size: few; V gene: TRBV20-1; D gene: .; CDR3 protein: CSARDRGSYGYTF; CDR3 DNA: TGCAGTGCTAGAGATCGGGGGTCCTATGGCTACACCTTC
J gene: TRBJ1-1; clone size: .; V gene: TRBV12-3/TRBV12-4; D gene: .; CDR3 protein: CASTWNTEAFF; CDR3 DNA: TGTGCCAGCACTTGGAACACTGAAGCTTTCTTT
J gene: TRBJ2-1; clone size: .; V gene: TRBV11-3; D gene: .; CDR3 protein: CASSLVGGGLNEQFF; CDR3 DNA: TGTGCCAGCAGCTTAGTAGGGGGGGGGCTCAATGAGCAGTTCTTC
J gene: TRBJ2-7; clone size: many; V gene: TRBV6-5; D gene: TRBD1; CDR3 protein: CASSSLGQGARYEQYF; CDR3 DNA: TGTGCCAGCAGTTCCCTGGGACAGGGGGCGAGATACGAGCAGTACTTC
J gene: TRBJ2-5; clone size: few; V gene: TRBV6-5; D gene: .; CDR3 protein: CASSYQGKQETQYF; CDR3 DNA: TGTGCCAGCAGTTACCAAGGGAAACAAGAGACCCAGTACTTC
J gene: TRBJ2-7; clone size: .; V gene: TRBV5-1; D gene: .; CDR3 protein: CASSLDGQGAYEQYF; CDR3 DNA: TGCGCCAGCAGCTTGGATGGTCAGGGCGCTTACGAGCAGTACTTC
J gene: TRBJ2-1; clone size: few; V gene: TRBV29-1; D gene: .; CDR3 protein: CSAGGGGAGNEQFF; CDR3 DNA: TGCAGCGCTGGGGGAGGCGGGGCGGGGAATGAGCAGTTCTTC
J gene: TRBJ2-1; clone size: many; V gene: TRBV12-3/TRBV12-4; D gene: .; CDR3 protein: CASSSQGNEQFF; CDR3 DNA: TGTGCCAGCAGTTCGCAGGGGAATGAGCAGTTCTTC